This TCR beta chain was documented in a study of blood T cells in healthy people across ages. Together with a sample-barcoded 5' primer, a J-beta primer mix was included in a second PCR lasting roughly 6 to 12 cycles. TCRdb passed the 5' RACE reads through MiXCR, listing each CDR3 protein once. The sample yields 540,000 or so distinct CDR3 sequences, 25% to 30% seen once. The CDR3 has 11 amino acids. Per germline, CDR1 SGHRS and CDR2 YFSETQ. Between the trimmed V and J ends, which lost 6 bases and 5 bases, there was a span of 8 bases. Sequencing was performed on blood. This receptor was taken from a woman aged 70-85 years in good health. The chain carries TRBV5-1 and TRBJ1-1; D is uncertain. This chain's CDR3 is CASKLGTEAFF. The DNA of the CDR3 is TGCGCCAGCAAATTAGGGACTGAAGCTTTCTTT.